The 17 T cell receptor beta chains below all came from one sample that was sequenced in a study of CD8+CD57+ T cells in acquired aplastic anemia. Genomic DNA provided the template from which TCR beta VDJ and CDR3 profiles were obtained. TCRdb independently ran MiXCR on the reads; one entry per CDR3 protein. The sample has roughly 250,000 distinct CDR3 sequences; 65% to 90% are singletons. CD8+CD57+ cell expansion, shown by flow cytometry, had occurred in the patients selected for sequencing. Sequencing input: sorted CD4+, CD8+, or CD8+CD57+ T cells (not recorded which) from PBMCs. These receptors were obtained from a human donor with aplastic anemia.

The rearrangement uses TRBV11-2 and TRBJ1-1; perhaps TRBD1 as D (5 bases). The CDR3 covers 15 residues. The germline V gene has CDR1 SGHAT and CDR2 FQNNGV. The germline V and J ends were trimmed by 5 bases and 3 bases, with 16 bases remaining between them. The CDR3 sequence is CASSNRGRGDTEAFF. CDR3 DNA sequence: TGTGCCAGCAGCAACCGTGGGAGAGGGGACACTGAAGCTTTCTTT.

V and J are TRBV29-1 and TRBJ1-1, with D possibly TRBD1 on 6 matching bases. CDR1 and CDR2 from the germline V gene are SQVTM and ANQGSEA. Trimming pared 6 bases from V and 1 base from J, leaving 15 bases between. This CDR3 has 14 amino acids. The CDR3 DNA is TGCAGCGTCATACAGGGAGGTGGGAACACTGAAGCTTTCTTT. Translation: CSVIQGGGNTEAFF. The complete variable domain, with remaining parts taken from reference TRBV29-1 and TRBJ1-1, reads SAVISQKPSRDICQRGTSLTIQCQVDSQVTMMFWYRQQPGQSLTLIATANQGSEATYESGFVIDKFPISRPNLTFSTLTVSNMSPEDSSIYLCSVIQGGGNTEAFFGQGTRLTVV.

The chain uses TRBV10-3 and TRBJ2-3; tentative D call: TRBD2 (7 bases). The CDR3 consists of 14 residues. Germline V gene lookup returns CDR1 ENHRY and CDR2 SYGVKD. V shed 11 bases and J shed 1 base, with 16 bases lying between them. The DNA for the CDR3 is TGTGCCTCCGGCGGGGAGGGGGGCACAGATACGCAGTATTTT. Protein product: CASGGEGGTDTQYF.

As regards this clonotype: In this CDR3 the conserved last residue, phenylalanine or tryptophan, is missing, so a read error is likely. It is unclear where the CDR3 begins or ends on the DNA, so no DNA is shown, and the CDR3 is as TCRdb lists it. This chain joins TRBV7-9 and TRBJ1-1. The CDR3 is made up of 13 amino acids, end residues included. Germline CDR1 and CDR2: SEHNR and FQNEAQ (reference sequence). CDR3 region: CAYEVTAYQETQY.

This clonotype was detected a few times. This may be a read error: a much more frequent sequence differs by one nucleotide. The conserved phenylalanine or tryptophan is not found at the CDR3 terminus, so this likely reflects a read error. V and J are TRBV12-3 or TRBV12-4 and TRBJ2-2; D might be TRBD1 or TRBD2, each matching 6 bases. CDR3 length equals 16 residues. V lost 7 bases and J lost 2, with 17 bases in between. The CDR3 here is CASTNPGGVNTGELFS. The CDR3 DNA reads TGTGCCAGCACCAATCCCGGGGGCGTAAACACCGGGGAGCTGTTTTCT.

This clonotype was picked up a small number of times. A read error may produce the germline difference seen at one junction end. In nucleotides, the CDR3 is TGCAGTGCTAGAGGGGGAGGGGATAATCCACCCCTCCACTTT. Translating it yields CSARGGGDNPPLHF. This chain joins TRBV20-1 and TRBJ1-6; D is possibly TRBD1 (5 bases). The CDR3 is 14 amino acids. Germline values: CDR1 DFQATT, CDR2 SNEGSKA (reference sequence).

This clonotype has just one count. This CDR3 is missing its conserved last phenylalanine or tryptophan, likely due to a read error. It is unclear where the CDR3 begins or ends on the DNA, so no DNA is shown, and the CDR3 is as TCRdb lists it. J is TRBJ2-5 and V is TRBV2; no check of the table's D call, TRBD2, against the DNA was made. The CDR3 region is 15 residues in length, termini included. The germline CDR1 and CDR2 sequences are SNHLY and FYNNEI. CDR3 protein: CASSSSGTWGGTPDH.

The chain uses TRBV15 and TRBJ2-7; D is perhaps TRBD2 (5 bases). The V gene's germline CDR1 is LNHNV and CDR2 YYDKDF (reference sequence). V was trimmed by 1 base and J by 3 bases, leaving 16 bases between them. The CDR3 has 16 residues. The CDR3 region has the DNA TGTGCCACCAGCAGAGGGAGAGGGAGCCGGCTCTACGAGCAGTACTTC. Its translation is CATSRGRGSRLYEQYF.

This chain joins TRBV6-5 and TRBJ2-7, with D hard to call. Germline V gene sequence: CDR1 MNHEY, CDR2 SVGAGI. V was trimmed by 5 bases and J by 3 bases, leaving 14 bases between them. The CDR3 covers 14 residues. Here the CDR3 reads CASSRQRLSYEQYF. CDR3 nucleotide sequence: TGTGCCAGCAGTCGACAACGTTTAAGCTACGAGCAGTACTTC.

This clonotype was detected only once. The chain has TRBV5-1 and TRBJ2-7; TRBD2 might be the D (6 bases). With 3 bases removed from V and 1 base from J, the gap between germline ends came to 23 bases. This CDR3 comprises 18 residues. The V gene's germline CDR1 is SGHRS and CDR2 YFSETQ. The CDR3: CASSSRGGATALSYEQYV. The CDR3 nucleotides read TGCGCCAGCAGCTCTCGCGGAGGGGCGACAGCCCTTTCCTACGAGCAGTACGTC.

The rearrangement links TRBV7-3 to TRBJ1-3, with TRBD1 as a possible D gene (5 bases). Trimming pared 5 bases from V and 0 bases from J, leaving 8 bases between. From germline, CDR1 is SGHTA and CDR2 FQGTGA. The CDR3 is made up of 14 amino acids. Here the CDR3 reads CASSTGTSGNTIYF. CDR3 DNA: TGTGCCAGCAGCACCGGGACCTCTGGAAACACCATATATTTT.

Turning to this clonotype: One base away lies a much larger clone, so this may be a sequencing read error. J is TRBJ2-1 and V is TRBV5-4; 10 bases align to TRBD2. The germline gives CDR1 SGHNT, CDR2 YYREEE (reference sequence). This CDR3 has 16 residues. CDR3 nucleotides: TGTGCCTGCAGTGTACTAGGACTAGCGGCTTACAATGAGCAGTTCTTC. This codes for CACSVLGLAAYNEQFF.

A remark on this clonotype: The conserved phenylalanine or tryptophan is not found at the CDR3 terminus, so this likely reflects a read error. The V call is TRBV7-6, the J call TRBJ2-1, with 8 bases matching TRBD1. V was clipped by 6 bases and J by 8 bases; unmatched bases: 15. There are 16 residues in the CDR3. Looked up from germline, CDR1 is SGHVS and CDR2 is FNYEAQ. The CDR3 reads CASSSDRGGGSDEQFL. The CDR3 DNA reads TGTGCCAGCAGTTCAGACAGGGGCGGTGGAAGCGATGAGCAGTTCTTA.

This chain joins TRBV2 and TRBJ2-6; D might be TRBD2 (6 bases). V lost 3 bases and J 19 bases, leaving 31 bases between the germline ends. The CDR3 loop spans 17 amino acids. The V gene's germline CDR1 is SNHLY and CDR2 FYNNEI. The CDR3 region is CASSDGGIPDQFLVPTF. The CDR3 region has the DNA TGTGCCAGCAGTGATGGGGGGATCCCTGATCAGTTCTTAGTGCCAACTTTC.

The CDR3 DNA sequence: TGTGCCAGCAGCTACCAGACAGGGCGGGAGCAGTACTTC. Protein product: CASSYQTGREQYF. The chain combines TRBV11-2 with TRBJ2-7; TRBD1 matches at 7 bases. The V segment lost 4 bases and the J segment 7 bases; nucleotides outside the gene matches: 7. Germline-derived CDR1 and CDR2 are SGHAT and FQNNGV. The CDR3 is 13 residues long.

With respect to this clonotype: As the CDR3 is not closed by the conserved phenylalanine or tryptophan, this likely results from a read error. The chain has TRBV9 and TRBJ2-3; D may match TRBD1 or TRBD2 (5 bases each). This CDR3 comprises 13 residues. The germline V gene has CDR1 SGDLS and CDR2 YYNGEE. CDR3 DNA sequence: TGTGCCAGCGGGGACCGGGGCACAGAGACGCAGTATGTT. As protein: CASGDRGTETQYV.

The chain links TRBV7-8 to TRBJ1-6; D remains ambiguous. Germline V gene data show CDR1 as SGHVS and CDR2 as FQNEAQ. Deletions cut 4 bases from V and 19 bases from J, with 26 bases between. The CDR3 has 15 residues. This chain's CDR3 is CASSSARGPDTQYHF. The CDR3 DNA follows: TGTGCCAGCAGCTCAGCGCGAGGACCCGATACGCAGTATCACTTT. Full variable domain (remainder filled in from reference TRBV7-8 and TRBJ1-6): GAGVSQSPRYKVAKRGQDVALRCDPISGHVSLFWYQQALGQGPEFLTYFQNEAQLDKSGLPSDRFFAERPEGSVSTLKIQRTQQEDSAVYLCASSSARGPDTQYHFGNGTRLTVT.